The 23 T cell receptor beta chains below come from one sample, sequenced in a study of blood T cell repertoires in COVID-19. Sequenced by immunoSEQ multiplex PCR; TCRdb stores in-frame clones only, minus some. The sample records about 140,000 clones, approximately 88% being singletons. The sequenced sample was peripheral blood. These TCRs come from a man aged 55 to 70 with active or convalescent COVID-19.

The V call is TRBV6-5, the J call TRBJ2-1; TRBD1 is a possible D gene (6 bases). Germline V CDR1 and CDR2: MNHEY, SVGAGI. V lost 10 bases and J lost 5, with 9 bases in between. CDR3 length: 11 residues. CDR3 in amino acids: CAITGNNEQFF. DNA for the CDR3: TGTGCCATAACAGGGAACAATGAGCAGTTCTTC.

The rearrangement joins TRBV29-1 to TRBJ2-7, with D unresolved. There are 12 residues in the CDR3. Germline CDR1 is SQVTM and CDR2 is ANQGSEA. The ends were cut back, 6 bases at V and 3 bases at J, with 12 bases in the middle. This CDR3 reads CSVLVGFYEQYF. The CDR3 DNA follows: TGCAGCGTCCTAGTCGGATTCTACGAGCAGTACTTC.

The chain is built from TRBV11-2 and TRBJ2-7; D is perhaps TRBD2 (5 bases). Deletions cut 5 bases from V and 2 bases from J, with 10 bases between. Germline CDR1 reads SGHAT; CDR2 reads FQNNGV. This CDR3 has 13 amino acids. This chain's CDR3 is CASSQDFAYEQYF. DNA of the CDR3: TGTGCCAGCAGCCAGGACTTCGCCTACGAGCAGTACTTC.

The chain carries TRBV19 and TRBJ1-5; TRBD1 is a possible D gene (6 bases). The CDR3 has 14 amino acids. Germline CDR1 and CDR2: LNHDA and SQIVND (reference sequence). V was shortened by 3 bases and J by 9 bases, with 15 bases between the two germline ends. CDR3 DNA: TGTGCCAGTAGTATGGACTCCAGGGGCTGGCCCCAGCATTTT. It specifies CASSMDSRGWPQHF.

The chain is built from TRBV7-9 and TRBJ2-7; 11 bases match TRBD1. This CDR3 is 15 amino acids long. Germline loops: CDR1 SEHNR, CDR2 FQNEAQ (reference sequence). J gave up 3 bases and V 3 bases, and 4 bases lay outside the gene matches. As DNA, the CDR3 is TGTGCCAGCAGCTTGGGACAGGGGGTGATCTACGAGCAGTACTTC. Amino acid sequence: CASSLGQGVIYEQYF.

The V call is TRBV7-9, the J call TRBJ2-3; the D gene is possibly TRBD2 (7 bases). Germline V CDR1 and CDR2: SEHNR, FQNEAQ (reference sequence). The CDR3 loop spans 19 amino acids. The V gene lost 4 bases and the J gene lost 1 base, with 24 bases spanning the gap. For the CDR3, the DNA is TGTGCCAGCAGCTCGGCGGGGGCGGACCGAAGGGGTGGCACAGATACGCAGTATTTT. Translating it yields CASSSAGADRRGGTDTQYF.

The chain joins TRBV6-1 to TRBJ1-4; D is ambiguous. CDR1 is MNHNS and CDR2 is SASEGT in the germline V gene. V was shortened by 2 bases and J by 2 bases, with 9 bases between the two germline ends. There are 15 residues in the CDR3. The CDR3 loop reads CASSERAGTNEKLFF. For the CDR3, the DNA is TGTGCCAGCAGTGAACGGGCGGGGACTAATGAAAAACTGTTTTTT.

This chain links TRBV11-2 with TRBJ2-1; perhaps TRBD1 as D (5 bases). The V end was cut by 2 bases, the J end by 1 base, with 9 bases between. CDR3 length: 15 residues. In germline, CDR1 is SGHAT, CDR2 FQNNGV. CDR3 residues: CASSLLKGSYNEQFF. The CDR3, as DNA: TGTGCCAGCAGCTTACTAAAGGGGTCCTACAATGAGCAGTTCTTC.

The chain employs TRBV28 and TRBJ2-2; D possibly corresponds to TRBD1 (6 bases). The CDR3 is made up of 13 amino acids. The germline V and J ends were trimmed by 6 bases and 4 bases, with 9 bases remaining between them. Germline CDR1 and CDR2: MDHEN and SYDVKM. CDR3 DNA: TGTGCCAGCAGGCGACAGGTCACCGGGGAGCTGTTTTTT. Protein: CASRRQVTGELFF.

J is TRBJ1-2 and V is TRBV5-1; D is ambiguous. V was trimmed by 4 bases and J by 2 bases, leaving 15 bases between them. The CDR3 runs 15 residues. From germline, CDR1 is SGHRS and CDR2 YFSETQ. CDR3 sequence (DNA): TGCGCCAGCAGCGCCCTCGGTACGAGGAACTATGGCTACACCTTC. Amino acid sequence: CASSALGTRNYGYTF.

The chain couples TRBV19 to TRBJ2-2; TRBD2 matches 8 bases. The CDR3 contains 15 residues. Germline values: CDR1 LNHDA, CDR2 SQIVND (reference sequence). V dropped 4 bases and J dropped 4; count of bases not matched to a gene: 5. The CDR3 region has the DNA TGTGCCAGTAGTACGGGGGGGCTCGGCACCGGGGAGCTGTTTTTT. It codes for CASSTGGLGTGELFF.

The genes are TRBV28 and TRBJ1-2; D gene uncertain. The CDR3 runs 13 residues. The V end lost 6 bases, the J end lost 0 bases, and 8 bases lay between the germline ends. Germline V gives CDR1 MDHEN, CDR2 SYDVKM. The CDR3 DNA reads as TGTGCCAGCAGGAGGGCCCCTAACTATGGCTACACCTTC. Translating gives CASRRAPNYGYTF.

This clone showed up just once. V and J are TRBV5-1 and TRBJ2-5, with 9 bases aligning to TRBD1. Germline trimming cut 4 bases from V and 5 bases from J; bases unmatched to any gene: 6. CDR1 is SGHRS, CDR2 YFSETQ, per germline. The CDR3 is 14 amino acids. CDR3 in amino acids: CASSGQGRGETQYF. Here the CDR3 DNA reads TGCGCCAGCAGCGGACAGGGGAGAGGGGAGACCCAGTACTTC.

This clone was observed once. V usage is TRBV3-1 (or the pseudogene TRBV3-2) and J usage is TRBJ2-2; possibly TRBD1 for D (6 bases). This CDR3 region has 14 residues. The ends were cut back, 2 bases at V and 6 bases at J, with 10 bases in the middle. CDR1 and CDR2 (germline): LGHDT, YNNKEL (reference sequence). The CDR3 region is CASSQKQGSGELFF. In DNA, the CDR3 is TGTGCCAGCAGCCAAAAGCAGGGGTCCGGGGAGCTGTTTTTT.

V is TRBV5-1 and J is TRBJ2-3; TRBD2 aligns across 11 bases. Germline lookup yields CDR1 SGHRS and CDR2 YFSETQ. V was clipped by 0 bases and J by 5 bases; unmatched bases: 5. CDR3 length equals 16 residues. In DNA, the CDR3 is TGCGCCAGCAGCTTGGATAGCGGGAGGGCCCAAGATACGCAGTATTTT. Amino acids: CASSLDSGRAQDTQYF. Variable domain in full (rest from reference TRBV5-1 and TRBJ2-3): KAGVTQTPRYLIKTRGQQVTLSCSPISGHRSVSWYQQTPGQGLQFLFEYFSETQRNKGNFPGRFSGRQFSNSRSEMNVSTLELGDSALYLCASSLDSGRAQDTQYFGPGTRLTVL.

V usage is TRBV5-8 and J usage is TRBJ1-2; possibly TRBD1 for D (6 bases). V was shortened by 4 bases and J by 4 bases, with 11 bases between the two germline ends. The CDR3 has 13 amino acids. In germline, CDR1 is SGHTS, CDR2 YDEGEE. CDR3 sequence reads: CASSEDSRYGYTF. The CDR3 DNA sequence: TGTGCCAGCAGCGAGGACAGCCGCTATGGCTACACCTTC.

The genes are TRBV5-1 and TRBJ2-3; 9 nucleotides align to TRBD2. The germline CDR1 and CDR2 sequences are SGHRS and YFSETQ. The CDR3 spans 16 residues. Trimming cost V 2 bases and J 1 base; bases outside gene matches: 5. Written as DNA, the CDR3 is TGCGCCAGCAGCTTCAATAGCGGGAGAGGCACAGATACGCAGTATTTT. It encodes CASSFNSGRGTDTQYF. The full variable domain, rest sourced from reference TRBV5-1 and TRBJ2-3, is KAGVTQTPRYLIKTRGQQVTLSCSPISGHRSVSWYQQTPGQGLQFLFEYFSETQRNKGNFPGRFSGRQFSNSRSEMNVSTLELGDSALYLCASSFNSGRGTDTQYFGPGTRLTVL.

V usage is TRBV4-1 and J usage is TRBJ1-5; D not certain. This CDR3 has 17 residues. The germline CDR1 and CDR2 sequences are MGHRA and YSYEKL. V lost 3 bases and J lost 2, with 17 bases in between. The CDR3 here is CASSHAGGRLGNQPQHF. Here the CDR3 DNA reads TGCGCCAGCAGCCATGCAGGAGGACGTTTGGGCAATCAGCCCCAGCATTTT.

This clone was seen a handful of times. The V call is TRBV13, the J call TRBJ2-1, with a possible D match to TRBD2 (6 bases). This CDR3 comprises 15 residues. Germline V gene lookup returns CDR1 PRHDT and CDR2 FYEKMQ (reference sequence). Between the trimmed V and J ends, which lost 2 bases and 6 bases, there was a span of 14 bases. CDR3 amino acids: CASSLWSGGLNEQFF. DNA of the CDR3: TGTGCCAGCAGCTTATGGTCCGGAGGGCTCAATGAGCAGTTCTTC.

The CDR3 sequence: CASSQERTVENIQYF. Here the CDR3 DNA reads TGTGCCAGCAGCCAAGAGAGAACAGTTGAAAACATTCAGTACTTC. The V call is TRBV3-1 (or the pseudogene TRBV3-2), the J call TRBJ2-4; no reliable D call. The CDR3 loop spans 15 amino acids. Germline CDR1 reads LGHDT; CDR2 reads YNNKEL (reference sequence). Trimming stripped 0 bases from V and 5 bases from J, with 11 bases between.

V usage is TRBV18 and J usage is TRBJ2-5, with D perhaps TRBD2 (6 bases). V was shortened by 4 bases and J by 2 bases, with 8 bases between the two germline ends. The germline V gene encodes CDR1 KGHSH and CDR2 LQKENI. The CDR3 loop spans 13 amino acids. The CDR3 nucleotides are TGTGCCAGCTCACGCGGGGTTCAAGAGACCCAGTACTTC. It is translated as CASSRGVQETQYF.

This chain connects TRBV27 to TRBJ2-1, with 8 positions matching TRBD2. Germline CDR1 MNHEY, CDR2 SMNVEV (reference sequence). CDR3 length: 13 amino acids. Trimming took 0 bases from V and 9 from J; bases not matched to a gene: 1. The CDR3 sequence is CASSLSLAGEQFF. The DNA of the CDR3 is TGTGCCAGCAGTTTATCTCTAGCGGGTGAGCAGTTCTTC.

The rearrangement links TRBV5-1 to TRBJ1-1; D is unclear. This CDR3 is built from 15 residues. Germline CDR1 reads SGHRS; CDR2 reads YFSETQ. Trimming left V 4 bases short and J 1 base short, with 14 bases between. CDR3 nucleotide sequence: TGCGCCAGCAGCCACAGCCCGGTAGGGAACACTGAAGCTTTCTTT. Amino acid sequence: CASSHSPVGNTEAFF.